Listed here is a single TCR beta chain. Data came from immunoSEQ multiplex PCR; TCRdb stores just in-frame clones and leaves some out. The sample has roughly 68,000 clones; around 96% are singletons. This record comes from a study of shared T cell receptors in the human thymus. CDR3 length: 15 amino acids. Germline CDR1 reads SGHRS; CDR2 reads YFSETQ. V was pared by 0 bases and J by 5 bases, with 13 bases between. The V gene is TRBV5-1, the J gene TRBJ2-3; D may be TRBD1 (6 bases). Input material: thymocytes. This clonotype was obtained from a human donor. The CDR3 protein is CASSLGSGAVDTQYF. CDR3 nucleotide sequence: TGCGCCAGCAGCTTGGGGTCAGGGGCTGTAGATACGCAGTATTTT.